This T cell receptor beta chain stems from a study of vaccination and CD4 T cells after COVID-19. About the research overall: Overlapping spike peptides of SARS-CoV-2, HCoV-NL63, HCoV-OC43 and HCoV-229E were used, and cells were stimulated with them. Control wells got either CEFX epitopes, HIV-1 Nef peptides, or no peptide at all.

This clonotype appeared a few times. Its antigen is not known. V dropped 5 bases and J dropped 8 bases, with 16 bases sitting between them. The germline V gene encodes CDR1 SEHNR and CDR2 FQNEAQ (reference sequence). The length of the CDR3 is 14 residues. Overall study findings and caveats: 304 of 307 vaccine-specific clones from convalescent patients were spike mono-reactive.

Cultured CD4+ T-cell DNA underwent Oncomine TCR Beta short-read sequencing. TCRdb redid the calling of the PCR reads with MiXCR, one entry per CDR3 protein. The data contain about 26,000 distinct CDR3 sequences, less than 45% of them singletons. The time point: late sampling 161 to 241 days after vaccination in a few convalescent patients. The treatment here: roughly 11-day PBMC culture with coronavirus spike peptide pools or control peptides (ViraFEST assay). The sequence derives from a human donor who had recovered from COVID-19. The material was CD4+ T cells from blood, cultured in vitro, obtained about 7 months after SARS-CoV-2 vaccination. This chain connects TRBV7-9 to TRBJ2-1; the D is unclear. The CDR3: CASSRLQEFDEQFF. CDR3 in DNA: TGTGCCAGCAGCCGTCTTCAGGAGTTCGATGAGCAGTTCTTC.